Presented here are 6 T cell receptor beta chains from one specimen sequenced in a study of cytomegalovirus exposure and HLA in healthy donors. Primers for the PCR totalled 60 Vbeta and 13 Jbeta. Clones were read by immunoSEQ multiplex PCR, and TCRdb kept only the in-frame ones, dropping some. The table has approximately 84,000 clones, roughly 80% seen once. The sample comprised PBMCs. Receptor source: a man in his forties in good health and CMV-seronegative.

V and J are TRBV27 and TRBJ2-5; TRBD1 is a possible D gene (5 bases). The CDR3 has 14 amino acids. The V gene lost 5 bases and the J gene lost 0 bases, with 10 bases spanning the gap. CDR1 is MNHEY, CDR2 SMNVEV, per germline (reference sequence). The chain's CDR3 is CASSVTVNQETQYF. The CDR3 bases are TGTGCCAGCAGTGTGACAGTTAACCAAGAGACCCAGTACTTC.

This sequence joins TRBV6-6 and TRBJ1-1, with 7 bases lining up with TRBD1. The CDR3 loop spans 14 amino acids. J lost 0 bases, V lost 4 bases, and 2 bases had no gene match. CDR1 is MNHNY, CDR2 SVGAGI, per germline (reference sequence). For the CDR3, the DNA is TGTGCCAGCAGTTCACAGGGGATGAACACTGAAGCTTTCTTT. It translates to CASSSQGMNTEAFF.

The chain links TRBV7-9 to TRBJ2-7; 9 bases fit TRBD1. V lost 0 bases to trimming and J lost 4 bases; unmatched junction nucleotides: 1. CDR3 size: 14 residues. Looked up from germline, CDR1 is SEHNR and CDR2 is FQNEAQ (reference sequence). The CDR3 protein is CASSLAGTGYEQYF. CDR3 coding DNA: TGTGCCAGCAGCTTAGCCGGGACAGGGTACGAGCAGTACTTC.

The chain uses TRBV27 and TRBJ2-7; D may be TRBD2 (5 bases). The CDR3 is 14 amino acids. V was cut by 3 bases and J by 0 bases, with 9 bases left in between. Germline CDR1 reads MNHEY; CDR2 reads SMNVEV (reference sequence). The CDR3 DNA reads as TGTGCCAGCAGTTTCGCCCGGGACTCCTACGAGCAGTACTTC. It specifies CASSFARDSYEQYF.

This chain connects TRBV5-1 to TRBJ2-2, with D perhaps TRBD2 (6 bases). Germline CDR1 SGHRS, CDR2 YFSETQ. V lost 2 bases and J 2 bases, leaving 13 bases between the germline ends. The CDR3 runs to 16 residues. The CDR3 sequence: CASSFGSSVNTGELFF. The CDR3 DNA sequence: TGCGCCAGCAGCTTCGGTTCTAGCGTTAACACCGGGGAGCTGTTTTTT. The full variable domain, completed using reference TRBV5-1 and TRBJ2-2, is KAGVTQTPRYLIKTRGQQVTLSCSPISGHRSVSWYQQTPGQGLQFLFEYFSETQRNKGNFPGRFSGRQFSNSRSEMNVSTLELGDSALYLCASSFGSSVNTGELFFGEGSRLTVL.

The chain uses TRBV9 and TRBJ1-4; 9 bases map to TRBD1. Germline values: CDR1 SGDLS, CDR2 YYNGEE. The trim removed 3 bases at V and 8 bases at J, leaving 5 bases unmatched. The CDR3 runs 14 residues. CDR3 amino acids: CASSATDRGEKLFF. DNA for the CDR3: TGTGCCAGCAGCGCAACAGACAGGGGGGAAAAACTGTTTTTT.